This T cell receptor (beta chain) was identified in a study of T-cell reconstitution after alpha-beta-depleted transplantation in children. Study-wide points: After transplant, at about two months, alpha-beta T cells were reportedly derived from several hundred expanded graft clones. Surviving recipient T cells and thymic progenitors accounted for the high day-60 TCRbeta diversity observed in some patients. T-cell counts and diversity were attributed mostly to newly produced T cells one year after transplant.

This clonotype was observed at least ten times. Its antigen is undetermined. Library preparation (for TCRbeta) was performed with unique molecular identifiers. TCRdb analysed the PCR reads with MiXCR anew, one entry per CDR3 protein. This sample has 140,000 or so distinct CDR3 sequences; about 9% occur once, and the top ten carry 15% to 20%. The sequence was collected from a female patient aged 2-9 years who had a stem cell transplant for congenital amegakaryocytic thrombocytopenia, so the T cells may come from the graft donor. Sequencing used PBMCs, mostly from graft donor cells, obtained 180 days after TCRalphabeta/CD19-depleted stem cell transplant.

CDR3 nucleotides: TGCGCCAGCAGCTTAAGGGCGGGATGGGATGAGCAGTACTTC. Protein sequence: CASSLRAGWDEQYF. The chain joins TRBV5-1 to TRBJ2-7; a possible D gene is TRBD2 (6 bases). This CDR3 has 14 amino acids. Trimming stripped 2 bases from V and 7 bases from J, with 16 bases between. Germline V gene lookup returns CDR1 SGHRS and CDR2 YFSETQ.